Given below is one T cell receptor beta chain in context. Germline CDR1 reads SQVTM; CDR2 reads ANQGSEA. V was clipped by 1 base and J by 4 bases, with 8 bases between them. This CDR3 is built from 12 residues. The record originates from a study of blood T cell repertoires in COVID-19. Study-wide context: The study drew acute and convalescent COVID-19 samples from the United States, Italy and Spain.

Clones were sequenced by immunoSEQ multiplex PCR, and TCRdb holds only the in-frame ones, with some missing. The repertoire has over 200,000 clones, about 90% of them found once; the top ten carry about 2%. Sequenced material: peripheral blood. The chain links TRBV29-1 to TRBJ2-7; D perhaps matches TRBD1 (5 bases). This clonotype was obtained from a man aged 35-49 years with active or convalescent COVID-19. The CDR3 sequence: CSVEGQGYEQYF. CDR3 nucleotide sequence: TGCAGCGTTGAAGGGCAGGGTTACGAGCAGTACTTC.